This T cell receptor beta chain was observed in a study of early T cells in non-severe SARS-CoV-2 infection. The wider study: The study sequenced bulk RNA from unsorted whole blood, with chains unpaired. Study findings and constraints: Database matching using VDJdb favored anti-spike CD8 responses, with private and CD4 specificities left missing.

This clonotype was picked up one time. The antigen is not known. Unique molecular identifiers (one per individual cDNA molecule) were attached. MiXCR was run by TCRdb on the 5' RACE reads, yielding one entry per CDR3 protein. The data contain roughly 100,000 distinct CDR3 sequences, around 13% of them singletons. Per the germline V gene, CDR1 is MDHEN and CDR2 is SYDVKM. Trimming pared 2 bases from V and 8 bases from J, leaving 9 bases between. This CDR3 is 12 amino acids long. This chain uses TRBV28 with TRBJ1-2, with TRBD1 as a possible D gene (5 bases). Sequencing input: whole blood. This TCR was sampled from an adult who was a healthcare worker with PCR-confirmed SARS-CoV-2 infection or an uninfected control (not recorded which). The CDR3 sequence is CASSLPGHGYTF. As DNA, the CDR3 is TGTGCCAGCAGTTTACCAGGACACGGCTACACCTTC.